The T cell receptor (beta chain) described here comes from a study of Graves' ophthalmopathy and Graves' hyperthyroidism. RNA transcripts were the template, and TCR beta CDR3 regions were amplified from them. HTBI primers primed a first-round RT-PCR, and a second-round multiplex PCR followed. TCRdb itself ran the multiplex PCR reads through MiXCR, one entry per CDR3 protein. The data contain 620,000 or so distinct CDR3 sequences, about 20% of them singletons. Researchers turned away patients with other autoimmune diseases, uncontrolled infections, pregnancy or lactation. What was sequenced was peripheral blood. The clonotype comes from a woman aged 18-29 years with stable Graves' hyperthyroidism. Some clones in this sample may be carry-over from other donors' samples.

CDR3 sequence (DNA): TGTGCCAGCAGTTTAGTGAATCCCACCGCTTATAGCAATCAGCCCCAGCATTTT. It encodes CASSLVNPTAYSNQPQHF. V and J are TRBV12-3 or TRBV12-4 and TRBJ1-5; D uncertain. The CDR3 is made up of 18 amino acids. Trimming removed 1 base at V and 0 bases at J, with 16 bases between.